This T cell receptor (beta chain) was found in a study of molecular identifiers for immune sequencing clone quantification. Each CDR3 protein gets one entry after TCRdb re-called the PCR reads with MiXCR. The sample yields around 470,000 distinct CDR3 sequences, around 23% seen once. In this sample, this clonotype turned up once. With 6 bases clipped from V and 4 bases from J, the junction kept 11 bases outside the gene matches. The CDR3 loop spans 15 amino acids. Germline V gives CDR1 MNHNS, CDR2 SASEGT. This receptor was obtained from a human donor in good health. Some libraries in this study had Jurkat cell RNA spiked in. The chain links TRBV6-1 to TRBJ2-7; 8 positions match TRBD2. The sequencing sample was made of naive CD8+ T cells from blood, with Jurkat cell RNA spiked in. The subset was: FACS-sorted CD8+CD4-CCR7+CD45RA+ naive T cells. CDR3 region: CASRGNSGTIYEQYF. The DNA for the CDR3 is TGTGCCAGCAGGGGTAATAGCGGGACAATATACGAGCAGTACTTC.